This entry concerns a single T cell receptor beta chain. As originally analysed: Amplification of reference gene primers was used by the study to estimate nucleated cell counts. Sequencing was performed with immunoSEQ multiplex PCR; in TCRdb, only in-frame clones are kept and a portion is missing. V, J and clone size reflect that table, while D and trimming were determined from the DNA. Of approximately 150,000 clones listed, about 87% are singletons. V dropped 4 bases and J dropped 4 bases, with 10 bases sitting between them. CDR3 length equals 14 residues. Germline values: CDR1 SGHNT, CDR2 YENEEA. The entry originates in a study of blood T cell repertoires in COVID-19. As for the study in general: Sites across the United States, Italy and Spain contributed samples from acute and convalescent COVID-19. T cells, B-cell-depleted T cells, or PBMCs supplied cDNA or gDNA.

The sequence came from a woman between 50 and 59 years old with acute or convalescent COVID-19. Sequencing was carried out using peripheral blood. The rearrangement joins TRBV11-3 to TRBJ2-2, with TRBD2 as a possible D gene (6 bases). The CDR3 region is CASSSRRGTGELFF. The DNA for the CDR3 is TGTGCCAGCAGCTCACGGCGGGGCACCGGGGAGCTGTTTTTT. The full variable domain, rest sourced from reference TRBV11-3 and TRBJ2-2, is EAGVVQSPRYKIIEKKQPVAFWCNPISGHNTLYWYLQNLGQGPELLIRYENEEAVDDSQLPKDRFSAERLKGVDSTLKIQPAELGDSAVYLCASSSRRGTGELFFGEGSRLTVL.